Each of the 5 T cell receptor beta chains below was sequenced from the same sample in a study of diagnostic markers for celiac disease. Using the reads, TCRdb records one entry per CDR3 protein without DNA. The sample includes approximately 1,100 distinct CDR3 sequences. Sequenced input: either unsorted cells or a sorted T cell fraction (not recorded which). The source is a human donor. This table probably holds off-target reads from a library built for another chain.

The V and J genes are TRBV18 and TRBJ2-5. The CDR3 runs to 13 residues. Germline V gene sequence: CDR1 KGHSH, CDR2 LQKENI. This CDR3 is CASSPTLKETQYF.

The chain joins TRBV6-5 to TRBJ1-2. Germline V gene lookup returns CDR1 MNHEY and CDR2 SVGAGI. There are 12 residues in the CDR3. CDR3 protein: CASSYKNYGYTF.

This clonotype is called large (0.1 to 1%) based on its frequency. V usage is TRBV5-5 and J usage is TRBJ1-4. There are 12 residues in the CDR3. The germline V gene has CDR1 SGHKS and CDR2 YYEKEE (reference sequence). CDR3: CASSFDLANPFF.

The chain uses TRBV7-2 and TRBJ1-2; with no DNA, the TCRdb D assignment of TRBD1 cannot be verified. This CDR3 spans 17 amino acids. Germline V gene sequence: CDR1 SGHTA, CDR2 FQGNSA. The CDR3 sequence: CASSGGTGEKAYYGYTF.

According to its frequency, this clonotype is medium-sized (0.01 to 0.1%). This chain connects TRBV7-2 to TRBJ2-3; TCRdb names TRBD1, which stays unverified in the absence of DNA. This CDR3 has 13 residues. In germline, CDR1 is SGHTA, CDR2 FQGNSA. CDR3 sequence reads: CASRGTGADTQYF.